These T cell receptor beta chains were read from a single sample in a study of blood T cell repertoires in COVID-19. Using immunoSEQ multiplex PCR, the repertoire was profiled, and TCRdb retains in-frame clones only, with some absent. The sample includes under 300,000 clones, about 83% of them seen just once. What was sequenced was peripheral blood. These receptors were taken from a human donor in a cohort sampled during active COVID-19. The CDR3 runs from the conserved cysteine through the conserved F or W. The order of the fields is D gene, V gene, clone size, J gene, CDR3 protein, CDR3 DNA. The D gene is left open where the match is weak. Only part of the rows carry a size: once, few, many, or a class if the clone is expanded.

D gene: -
V gene: TRBV6-5
clone size: -
J gene: TRBJ1-1
CDR3 protein: CASARQLNTEAFF
CDR3 DNA: TGTGCCAGTGCCCGACAGCTGAACACTGAAGCTTTCTTT

D gene: -
V gene: TRBV25-1
clone size: few
J gene: TRBJ1-5
CDR3 protein: CATKPKISHAQHF
CDR3 DNA: TGTGCCACCAAGCCGAAGATTTCCCATGCCCAGCATTTT

D gene: -
V gene: TRBV20-1
clone size: -
J gene: TRBJ1-1
CDR3 protein: CSASIDTEAFF
CDR3 DNA: TGCAGTGCTAGTATCGACACTGAAGCTTTCTTT

D gene: TRBD2
V gene: TRBV7-9
clone size: -
J gene: TRBJ2-3
CDR3 protein: CASSLVRGSADTQYF
CDR3 DNA: TGTGCCAGCAGCTTAGTCCGCGGGAGCGCAGATACGCAGTATTTT

D gene: TRBD1
V gene: TRBV24-1
clone size: -
J gene: TRBJ2-3
CDR3 protein: CATVGRQGGTDTQYF
CDR3 DNA: TGTGCCACCGTGGGGCGACAGGGGGGCACAGATACGCAGTATTTT

D gene: TRBD2
V gene: TRBV29-1
clone size: -
J gene: TRBJ2-7
CDR3 protein: CSVEGGDYEQYF
CDR3 DNA: TGCAGCGTTGAGGGGGGGGACTACGAGCAGTACTTC

D gene: -
V gene: TRBV19
clone size: -
J gene: TRBJ2-3
CDR3 protein: CASSMALYRKLTDTQYF
CDR3 DNA: TGTGCCAGTAGTATGGCCCTCTACAGGAAACTCACAGATACGCAGTATTTT

D gene: TRBD1
V gene: TRBV5-1
clone size: few
J gene: TRBJ2-2
CDR3 protein: CASSLRDRGSTGELFF
CDR3 DNA: TGCGCCAGCAGCTTAAGGGACAGGGGCTCTACCGGGGAGCTGTTTTTT

D gene: TRBD2
V gene: TRBV28
clone size: -
J gene: TRBJ2-1
CDR3 protein: CASTGTSGRSEQFF
CDR3 DNA: TGTGCCAGCACGGGGACTAGCGGGAGAAGTGAGCAGTTCTTC

D gene: TRBD1
V gene: TRBV19
clone size: -
J gene: TRBJ2-2
CDR3 protein: CASSFPDRELTGELFF
CDR3 DNA: TGTGCCAGTAGCTTCCCCGACAGGGAATTAACCGGGGAGCTGTTTTTT

D gene: -
V gene: TRBV27
clone size: -
J gene: TRBJ2-2
CDR3 protein: CASRGLLALNTGELFF
CDR3 DNA: TGTGCCAGCAGGGGTCTACTAGCCTTAAACACCGGGGAGCTGTTTTTT

D gene: -
V gene: TRBV5-1
clone size: -
J gene: TRBJ1-5
CDR3 protein: CASSLARENQPQHF
CDR3 DNA: TGCGCCAGCAGCTTGGCTAGGGAGAATCAGCCCCAGCATTTT

D gene: -
V gene: TRBV3-1/TRBV3-2
clone size: -
J gene: TRBJ2-7
CDR3 protein: CASSQRYEQYF
CDR3 DNA: TGTGCCAGCAGCCAGAGGTACGAGCAGTACTTC

D gene: -
V gene: TRBV28
clone size: -
J gene: TRBJ2-3
CDR3 protein: CASSIQLTDTQYF
CDR3 DNA: TGTGCCAGCAGTATCCAGTTAACCGATACGCAGTATTTT

D gene: TRBD1
V gene: TRBV7-6
clone size: -
J gene: TRBJ2-7
CDR3 protein: CASSLGQGGYEQYF
CDR3 DNA: TGTGCCAGCAGCTTGGGACAGGGCGGATACGAGCAGTACTTC

D gene: TRBD1
V gene: TRBV5-8
clone size: -
J gene: TRBJ2-1
CDR3 protein: CASSQDRGSYNEQFF
CDR3 DNA: TGTGCCAGCAGCCAGGACAGGGGCTCCTACAATGAGCAGTTCTTC

D gene: TRBD1
V gene: TRBV30
clone size: -
J gene: TRBJ1-4
CDR3 protein: CAWSHGDRVRKNEKLFF
CDR3 DNA: TGTGCCTGGAGTCACGGGGACAGGGTGCGGAAGAATGAAAAACTGTTTTTT

D gene: -
V gene: TRBV7-9
clone size: once
J gene: TRBJ2-6
CDR3 protein: CASSPATIGANVLTF
CDR3 DNA: TGTGCCAGCAGCCCAGCTACTATCGGGGCCAACGTCCTGACTTTC

D gene: TRBD1
V gene: TRBV5-1
clone size: few
J gene: TRBJ1-1
CDR3 protein: CASSHLTGEGTEAFF
CDR3 DNA: TGCGCCAGCAGCCATTTGACAGGGGAGGGCACTGAAGCTTTCTTT

D gene: -
V gene: TRBV5-1
clone size: -
J gene: TRBJ2-7
CDR3 protein: CASSLADEQYF
CDR3 DNA: TGCGCCAGCAGCTTGGCGGACGAGCAGTACTTC

D gene: -
V gene: TRBV11-2
clone size: -
J gene: TRBJ1-1
CDR3 protein: CASSLFRVLDAFF
CDR3 DNA: TGTGCCAGCAGCTTATTTCGGGTCCTCGATGCTTTCTTT

D gene: TRBD1
V gene: TRBV11-3
clone size: -
J gene: TRBJ1-1
CDR3 protein: CASSTGTGPNTEAFF
CDR3 DNA: TGTGCCAGCAGCACCGGGACAGGGCCGAACACTGAAGCTTTCTTT

D gene: TRBD2
V gene: TRBV18
clone size: -
J gene: TRBJ2-5
CDR3 protein: CASSPRTAGGKETQYF
CDR3 DNA: TGTGCCAGCTCACCACGCACAGCGGGGGGGAAAGAGACCCAGTACTTC

D gene: -
V gene: TRBV5-1
clone size: -
J gene: TRBJ2-5
CDR3 protein: CASSLAGAKETQYF
CDR3 DNA: TGCGCCAGCAGCTTGGCAGGGGCGAAAGAGACCCAGTACTTC

D gene: -
V gene: TRBV5-4
clone size: -
J gene: TRBJ2-5
CDR3 protein: CASSNRDTLQETQYF
CDR3 DNA: TGTGCCAGCAGTAACCGGGACACTTTACAAGAGACCCAGTACTTC

D gene: -
V gene: TRBV19
clone size: -
J gene: TRBJ1-2
CDR3 protein: CASRRGGSNYGYTF
CDR3 DNA: TGTGCCAGTCGGCGTGGGGGGAGTAACTATGGCTACACCTTC

D gene: TRBD1
V gene: TRBV6-1
clone size: -
J gene: TRBJ1-6
CDR3 protein: CASSEAPGRGRSSYNSPLHF
CDR3 DNA: TGTGCCAGCAGTGAGGCTCCTGGCAGGGGGAGGAGCTCCTATAATTCACCCCTCCACTTT

D gene: TRBD2
V gene: TRBV5-8
clone size: -
J gene: TRBJ2-1
CDR3 protein: CASSFTSGSFEFF
CDR3 DNA: TGTGCCAGCAGCTTTACGAGCGGGAGTTTCGAGTTCTTC

D gene: TRBD1
V gene: TRBV27
clone size: -
J gene: TRBJ1-4
CDR3 protein: CASSPRAGTGSRGTNEKLFF
CDR3 DNA: TGTGCCAGCAGTCCACGCGCAGGGACAGGATCCCGGGGGACTAATGAAAAACTGTTTTTT

D gene: TRBD1
V gene: TRBV5-1
clone size: -
J gene: TRBJ2-6
CDR3 protein: CASSLYGTGGSGANVLTF
CDR3 DNA: TGCGCCAGCAGCTTGTATGGGACAGGGGGATCTGGGGCCAACGTCCTGACTTTC

D gene: TRBD2
V gene: TRBV2
clone size: few
J gene: TRBJ2-5
CDR3 protein: CASSELRGREETQYF
CDR3 DNA: TGTGCCAGCAGTGAATTGCGGGGGAGGGAAGAGACCCAGTACTTC

D gene: -
V gene: TRBV7-9
clone size: -
J gene: TRBJ2-7
CDR3 protein: CASSLSGSYEQYF
CDR3 DNA: TGTGCCAGCAGCTTATCCGGCTCCTACGAGCAGTACTTC

D gene: TRBD2
V gene: TRBV5-1
clone size: -
J gene: TRBJ2-1
CDR3 protein: CASSSGLAEANEQFF
CDR3 DNA: TGCGCCAGCAGCTCTGGACTAGCGGAAGCCAATGAGCAGTTCTTC

D gene: -
V gene: TRBV5-1
clone size: -
J gene: TRBJ1-1
CDR3 protein: CASSTRGGTEAFF
CDR3 DNA: TGCGCCAGCAGCACCCGGGGGGGCACTGAAGCTTTCTTT

D gene: TRBD1
V gene: TRBV7-2
clone size: -
J gene: TRBJ2-7
CDR3 protein: CASSLVHSSGTDRYEQYF
CDR3 DNA: TGTGCCAGCAGCTTAGTACATTCCTCAGGGACAGACCGCTACGAGCAGTACTTC

D gene: TRBD1
V gene: TRBV4-1
clone size: once
J gene: TRBJ2-2
CDR3 protein: CASSQENIRTGGTGELFF
CDR3 DNA: TGCGCCAGCAGCCAAGAAAATATTAGAACAGGGGGCACCGGGGAGCTGTTTTTT